This passage covers 25 T cell receptor beta chains from one sample sequenced in a study of technical replicates of blood from a handful of donors. This table comes from immunoSEQ multiplex PCR, and its TCRdb copy is limited to in-frame clones, with some not included. The sample records fewer than 80,000 clones, roughly 91% being singletons. The sequenced sample was PBMCs. These receptors were collected from a human donor in good health. Some clones in this sample may be carry-over from other donors' samples.

The chain joins TRBV11-2 to TRBJ2-7; TRBD2 is a possible D gene (5 bases). This CDR3 contains 17 residues. The V and J ends lost 5 bases and 0 bases respectively, with 20 bases between them. Germline loops: CDR1 SGHAT, CDR2 FQNNGV. CDR3 loop: CASSPRSGRESSYEQYF. As DNA, the CDR3 is TGTGCCAGCAGCCCACGATCCGGACGGGAAAGCTCCTACGAGCAGTACTTC.

The rearrangement joins TRBV5-8 to TRBJ2-2, with 8 bases matching TRBD2. V lost 5 bases to trimming and J lost 3 bases; unmatched junction nucleotides: 9. This CDR3 contains 16 residues. CDR1 and CDR2 (germline): SGHTS, YDEGEE. CDR3 protein: CASRKDSGVHTGELFF. In DNA, the CDR3 is TGTGCCAGCAGAAAAGATAGCGGGGTTCACACCGGGGAGCTGTTTTTT.

CDR3 region: CASSLAGGATEAFF. The CDR3 DNA reads TGCGCCAGCAGCTTGGCCGGCGGAGCGACTGAAGCTTTCTTT. The chain recombines TRBV5-1 with TRBJ1-1; D is undetermined. The V gene's germline CDR1 is SGHRS and CDR2 YFSETQ. The CDR3 runs 14 residues. V was cut by 0 bases and J by 5 bases, with 11 bases left in between.

This chain connects TRBV19 to TRBJ2-7; 9 bases map to TRBD2. CDR3 length: 13 amino acids. Per the germline V gene, CDR1 is LNHDA and CDR2 is SQIVND (reference sequence). V lost 5 bases and J lost 6; bases outside the gene matches: 5. This CDR3 reads CASSPSGRSEQYF. CDR3 DNA: TGTGCCAGTAGTCCCAGCGGGAGGTCCGAGCAGTACTTC.

The chain has TRBV4-3 and TRBJ1-1; D gene uncertain. The CDR3 spans 16 residues. Trimming took off 1 base at V and 5 bases at J, with 17 bases between the two ends. Germline V gives CDR1 LGHNA, CDR2 YSLEER. The CDR3 sequence is CASSQGRAQRRTEAFF. CDR3 sequence (DNA): TGCGCCAGCAGCCAAGGACGTGCCCAGAGGAGGACTGAAGCTTTCTTT.

This chain connects TRBV12-5 to TRBJ2-7; unclear D gene. V gave up 7 bases and J gave up 3 bases, with 16 bases separating them. The germline CDR1 and CDR2 sequences are LGHNT and FRNRAP. CDR3 size: 14 residues. CDR3 coding DNA: TGTGCTAGTGTCCCCCCGGCAGGTTACTACGAGCAGTACTTC. Translated, it gives CASVPPAGYYEQYF.

In its sample, this clone was seen once. The genes are TRBV19 and TRBJ1-2, with D maybe TRBD1 (5 bases). Trimming pared 11 bases from V and 4 bases from J, leaving 20 bases between. CDR1 is LNHDA, CDR2 SQIVND, per germline (reference sequence). The CDR3 is made up of 14 amino acids. The CDR3 DNA reads TGTGCCGTAGAGGGAGCCGGGGGAATCTATGGCTACACCTTC. Translation gives CAVEGAGGIYGYTF.

The rearrangement uses TRBV7-8 and TRBJ2-7; no clear D. CDR3 size: 14 residues. Germline V gene sequence: CDR1 SGHVS, CDR2 FQNEAQ. V lost 3 bases to trimming and J lost 5 bases, with 14 bases between them. The CDR3 reads CASSFFLAPNEQYF. The CDR3 DNA reads as TGTGCCAGCAGCTTTTTTTTGGCTCCCAACGAGCAGTACTTC.

This chain links TRBV30 with TRBJ2-7; D uncertain. The CDR3 runs 14 residues. The germline CDR1 and CDR2 sequences are GTSNPN and SVGIG (reference sequence). The V end lost 0 bases, the J end lost 7 bases, and 16 bases lay between the germline ends. CDR3 sequence reads: CAWSVELAAAEQYF. As DNA, the CDR3 is TGTGCCTGGAGTGTGGAGTTGGCGGCGGCGGAGCAGTACTTC.

V and J are TRBV15 and TRBJ1-3; D possibly corresponds to TRBD1 (5 bases). The germline V gene encodes CDR1 LNHNV and CDR2 YYDKDF (reference sequence). CDR3 length: 15 amino acids. V shed 0 bases and J shed 6 bases, with 12 bases lying between them. The CDR3 spells CATSRDAEGLNTIYF. The DNA of the CDR3 is TGTGCCACCAGCAGAGATGCGGAGGGGTTAAACACCATATATTTT. The full variable domain, in which reference TRBV15 and TRBJ1-3 provide the parts outside the CDR3, is DAMVIQNPRYQVTQFGKPVTLSCSQTLNHNVMYWYQQKSSQAPKLLFHYYDKDFNNEADTPDNFQSRRPNTSFCFLDIRSPGLGDTAMYLCATSRDAEGLNTIYFGEGSWLTVV.

J is TRBJ1-2 and V is TRBV5-6; D not resolved. Germline CDR1 reads SGHDT; CDR2 reads YYEEEE. The CDR3 is 13 residues long. The V end lost 2 bases, the J end lost 2 bases, and 7 bases lay between the germline ends. Here the CDR3 DNA reads TGTGCCAGCAGCTTAGGCGGAAACTATGGCTACACCTTC. This sequence encodes CASSLGGNYGYTF.

The table lists this clone with a few counts. This sequence joins TRBV9 and TRBJ1-5; 8 nucleotides align to TRBD1. Unmatched junction bases numbered 4, after V lost 3 bases and J lost 5 bases. Germline loops: CDR1 SGDLS, CDR2 YYNGEE. The CDR3 consists of 14 residues. This CDR3 is CASSADRAYQPQHF. The CDR3 DNA follows: TGTGCCAGCAGCGCGGACAGGGCCTATCAGCCCCAGCATTTT. Filled out from reference TRBV9 and TRBJ1-5, the complete variable domain reads DSGVTQTPKHLITATGQRVTLRCSPRSGDLSVYWYQQSLDQGLQFLIQYYNGEERAKGNILERFSAQQFPDLHSELNLSSLELGDSALYFCASSADRAYQPQHFGDGTRLSIL.

This chain links TRBV5-4 with TRBJ2-5, with TRBD1 matching over 10 bases. From germline, CDR1 is SGHNT and CDR2 YYREEE (reference sequence). Germline trimming cut 4 bases from V and 4 bases from J; bases unmatched to any gene: 7. This CDR3 comprises 15 residues. CDR3 coding DNA: TGTGCCAGCAGCCGACAGGGGGCTTTGAGAGAGACCCAGTACTTC. Its protein is CASSRQGALRETQYF.

V is TRBV6-6 and J is TRBJ2-4; possibly TRBD2 for D (5 bases). There are 13 residues in the CDR3. V was pared by 6 bases and J by 7 bases, with 13 bases between. Germline V lookup: CDR1 MNHNY, CDR2 SVGAGI (reference sequence). DNA of the CDR3: TGTGCCAGCAGAGTGGGAGAAGCGAACATTCAGTACTTC. Its translation is CASRVGEANIQYF.

In its sample, this clone was seen once. The genes are TRBV7-8 and TRBJ2-7, with TRBD1 as a possible D gene (6 bases). Trimming took off 5 bases at V and 2 bases at J, with 13 bases between the two ends. The CDR3 consists of 14 residues. Looked up from germline, CDR1 is SGHVS and CDR2 is FQNEAQ. CDR3 region: CASSPLQGPYEQYF. The CDR3 region has the DNA TGTGCCAGCAGCCCATTACAGGGCCCCTACGAGCAGTACTTC. Supplemented by reference TRBV7-8 and TRBJ2-7, the full variable domain reads GAGVSQSPRYKVAKRGQDVALRCDPISGHVSLFWYQQALGQGPEFLTYFQNEAQLDKSGLPSDRFFAERPEGSVSTLKIQRTQQEDSAVYLCASSPLQGPYEQYFGPGTRLTVT.

This clone has only one observation. The chain carries TRBV14 and TRBJ2-5; 13 bases agree with TRBD2. The junction had 0 bases not matched to a gene; V was cut back by 3 bases and J by 5 bases. This CDR3 comprises 14 residues. Germline assignment: CDR1 SGHDN and CDR2 FVKESK. Here the CDR3 reads CASSQGLAGETQYF. DNA for the CDR3: TGTGCCAGCAGCCAGGGACTAGCGGGGGAGACCCAGTACTTC.

The chain combines TRBV4-2 with TRBJ2-1, with 11 bases identical to TRBD2. The V gene's germline CDR1 is LGHNA and CDR2 YNFKEQ. J lost 6 bases, V lost 2 bases, and 12 bases had no gene match. This CDR3 comprises 18 residues. The CDR3 here is CASSQIKTSGDQINEQFF. The CDR3 DNA reads TGTGCCAGCAGCCAAATAAAGACTAGCGGGGATCAGATCAATGAGCAGTTCTTC.

This clone was observed a single time. The chain joins TRBV6-5 to TRBJ1-1, with D possibly being TRBD1 (6 bases). This CDR3 contains 15 residues. CDR1 MNHEY and CDR2 SVGAGI come from the germline V gene. V lost 6 bases and J lost 1, with 15 bases in between. The CDR3 DNA is TGTGCCAGCAGGGGACAAACGCGCGGGAACACTGAAGCTTTCTTT. Its protein product is CASRGQTRGNTEAFF.

The chain joins TRBV19 to TRBJ1-2; 8 positions match TRBD1. Germline CDR1 and CDR2: LNHDA and SQIVND (reference sequence). V lost 6 bases, J lost 5 bases, and 2 bases stayed unmatched. This CDR3 is built from 12 residues. The chain's CDR3 is CASSYRGYGYTF. For the CDR3, the DNA is TGTGCCAGTAGCTACAGGGGGTATGGCTACACCTTC.

The chain carries TRBV11-2 and TRBJ1-2, with 7 nucleotides matching TRBD1. J was trimmed by 4 bases and V by 0 bases; bases with no gene match: 5. Per the germline V gene, CDR1 is SGHAT and CDR2 is FQNNGV. The CDR3 consists of 15 residues. This CDR3 is CASSLEEGATYGYTF. The CDR3 DNA follows: TGTGCCAGCAGCTTAGAGGAGGGGGCGACCTATGGCTACACCTTC.

This sequence joins TRBV7-8 and TRBJ1-5; D ambiguous. Germline V gene data show CDR1 as SGHVS and CDR2 as FQNEAQ. The CDR3 has 16 residues. V was clipped by 5 bases and J by 1 base, with 15 bases between them. For the CDR3, the DNA is TGTGCCAGCAGCCCCGTCGGTCTGGGCAGCAATCAGCCCCAGCATTTT. Translating gives CASSPVGLGSNQPQHF.

This chain's CDR3 is CASRERTANNEQFF. The CDR3 nucleotides read TGTGCCAGCAGGGAGAGGACAGCGAACAATGAGCAGTTCTTC. The J gene is TRBJ2-1, the V gene TRBV2; maybe TRBD1 (6 bases). V lost 6 bases, J lost 5 bases, and 14 bases lay in between. The length of the CDR3 is 14 residues. CDR1 is SNHLY, CDR2 FYNNEI, per germline.

The rearrangement joins TRBV11-3 to TRBJ2-1; 10 positions agree with TRBD2. The CDR3 has 16 amino acids. After removal of 1 base from V and 4 bases from J, the junction contained 4 bases not matched to a gene. Germline CDR1 is SGHNT and CDR2 is YENEEA. CDR3 DNA sequence: TGTGCCAGCAGCTTAGGTCTAGCGGGAGAGTACAATGAGCAGTTCTTC. Translated: CASSLGLAGEYNEQFF.

The chain combines TRBV5-1 with TRBJ2-7; 13 bases fit TRBD2. The V segment lost 4 bases and the J segment 3 bases; nucleotides outside the gene matches: 10. This CDR3 has 17 amino acids. Germline CDR1 SGHRS, CDR2 YFSETQ. CDR3 DNA: TGCGCCAGCAGCCGGAACCGACTAGCGGGAGGTTACTACGAGCAGTACTTC. Residues: CASSRNRLAGGYYEQYF.

Here the CDR3 reads CASSLGGSGSRLYNEQFF. For the CDR3, the DNA is TGTGCCAGCAGCTTGGGGGGCAGCGGGAGCCGCCTTTACAATGAGCAGTTCTTC. The chain has TRBV5-6 and TRBJ2-1, with 8 bases lining up with TRBD2. Germline-derived CDR1 and CDR2 are SGHDT and YYEEEE. Unmatched junction bases numbered 12, after V lost 0 bases and J lost 4 bases. The CDR3 is 18 amino acids.